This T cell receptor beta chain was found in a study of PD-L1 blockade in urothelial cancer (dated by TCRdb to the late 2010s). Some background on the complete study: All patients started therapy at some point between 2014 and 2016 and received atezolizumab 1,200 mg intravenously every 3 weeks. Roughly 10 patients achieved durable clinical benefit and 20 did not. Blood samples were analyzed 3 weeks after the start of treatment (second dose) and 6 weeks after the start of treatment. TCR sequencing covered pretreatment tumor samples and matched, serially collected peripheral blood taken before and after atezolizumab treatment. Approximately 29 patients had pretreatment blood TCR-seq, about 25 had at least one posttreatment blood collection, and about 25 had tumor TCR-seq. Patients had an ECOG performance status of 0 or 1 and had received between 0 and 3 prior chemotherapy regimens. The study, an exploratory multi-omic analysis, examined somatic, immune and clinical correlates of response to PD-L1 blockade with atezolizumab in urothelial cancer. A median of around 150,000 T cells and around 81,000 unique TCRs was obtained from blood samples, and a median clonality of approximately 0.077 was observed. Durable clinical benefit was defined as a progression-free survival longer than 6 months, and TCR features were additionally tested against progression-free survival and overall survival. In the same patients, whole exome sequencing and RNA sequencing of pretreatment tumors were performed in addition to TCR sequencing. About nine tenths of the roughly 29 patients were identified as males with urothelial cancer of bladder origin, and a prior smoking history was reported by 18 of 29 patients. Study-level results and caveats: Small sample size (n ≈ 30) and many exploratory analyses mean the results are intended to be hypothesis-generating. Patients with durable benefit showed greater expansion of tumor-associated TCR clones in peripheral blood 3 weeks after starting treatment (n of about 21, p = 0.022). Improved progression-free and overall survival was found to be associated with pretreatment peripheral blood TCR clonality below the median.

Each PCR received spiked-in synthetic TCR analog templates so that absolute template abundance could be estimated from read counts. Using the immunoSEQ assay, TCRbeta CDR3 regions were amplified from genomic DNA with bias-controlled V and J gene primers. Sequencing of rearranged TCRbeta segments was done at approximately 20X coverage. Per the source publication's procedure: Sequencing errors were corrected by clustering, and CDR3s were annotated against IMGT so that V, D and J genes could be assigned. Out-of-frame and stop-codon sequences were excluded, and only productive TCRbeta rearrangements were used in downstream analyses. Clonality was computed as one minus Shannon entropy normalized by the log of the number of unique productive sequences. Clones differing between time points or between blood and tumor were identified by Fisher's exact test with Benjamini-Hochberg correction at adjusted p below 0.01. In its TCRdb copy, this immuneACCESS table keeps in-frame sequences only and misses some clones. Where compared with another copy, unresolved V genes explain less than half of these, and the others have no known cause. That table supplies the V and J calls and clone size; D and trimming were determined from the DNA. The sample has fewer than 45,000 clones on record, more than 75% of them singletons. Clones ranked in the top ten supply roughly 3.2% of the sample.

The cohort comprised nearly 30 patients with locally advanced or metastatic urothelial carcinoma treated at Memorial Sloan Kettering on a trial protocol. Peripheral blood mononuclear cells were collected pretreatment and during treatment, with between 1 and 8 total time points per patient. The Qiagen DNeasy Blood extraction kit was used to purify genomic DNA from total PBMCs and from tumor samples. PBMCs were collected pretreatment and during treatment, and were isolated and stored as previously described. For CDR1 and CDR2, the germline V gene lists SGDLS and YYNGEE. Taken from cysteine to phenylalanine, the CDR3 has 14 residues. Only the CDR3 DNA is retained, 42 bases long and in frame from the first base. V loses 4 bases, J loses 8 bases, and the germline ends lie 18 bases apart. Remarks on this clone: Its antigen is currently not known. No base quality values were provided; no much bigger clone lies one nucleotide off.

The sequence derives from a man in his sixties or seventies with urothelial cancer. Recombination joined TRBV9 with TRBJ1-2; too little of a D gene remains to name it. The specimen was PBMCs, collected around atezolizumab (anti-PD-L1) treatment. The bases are TGTGCCAGCAGCCCCCGGGCCACGGGAGTCGGCTACACCTTC. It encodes CASSPRATGVGYTF. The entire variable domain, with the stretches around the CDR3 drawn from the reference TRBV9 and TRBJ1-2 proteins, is DSGVTQTPKHLITATGQRVTLRCSPRSGDLSVYWYQQSLDQGLQFLIQYYNGEERAKGNILERFSAQQFPDLHSELNLSSLELGDSALYFCASSPRATGVGYTFGSGTRLTVV.